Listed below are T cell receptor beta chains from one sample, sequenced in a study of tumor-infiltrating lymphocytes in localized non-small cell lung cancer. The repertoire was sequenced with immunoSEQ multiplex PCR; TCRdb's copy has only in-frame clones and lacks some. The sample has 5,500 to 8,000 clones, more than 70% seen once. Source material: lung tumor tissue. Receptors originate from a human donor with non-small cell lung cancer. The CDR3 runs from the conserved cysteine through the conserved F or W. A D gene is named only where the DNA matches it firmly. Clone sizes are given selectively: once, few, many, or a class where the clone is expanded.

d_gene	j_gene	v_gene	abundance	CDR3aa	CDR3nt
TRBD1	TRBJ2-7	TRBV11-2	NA	CASSLAGQGDEQYF	TGTGCCAGCAGCTTGGCGGGACAGGGCGACGAGCAGTACTTC
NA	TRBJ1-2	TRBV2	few	CASSDEAGRVRGYTF	TGTGCCAGCAGTGATGAGGCCGGAAGGGTTCGTGGCTACACCTTC
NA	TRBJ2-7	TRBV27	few	CASGVDWSRAYEQYF	TGTGCCAGCGGAGTTGATTGGTCCAGGGCCTACGAGCAGTACTTC
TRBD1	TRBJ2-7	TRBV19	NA	CASSTGTGKREQYF	TGTGCCAGTAGCACCGGGACAGGAAAAAGGGAGCAGTACTTC
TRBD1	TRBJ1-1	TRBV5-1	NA	CASSILPTGAGTEAFF	TGCGCCAGCAGCATTCTCCCTACAGGGGCCGGGACTGAAGCTTTCTTT
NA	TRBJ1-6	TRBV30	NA	CAWSEQVNSPLHF	TGTGCCTGGAGCGAACAGGTTAATTCACCCCTCCACTTT
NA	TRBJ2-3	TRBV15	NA	CATSRVTGFVAGQRDTQYF	TGTGCCACCAGCAGAGTTACGGGCTTTGTGGCGGGGCAACGAGATACGCAGTATTTT
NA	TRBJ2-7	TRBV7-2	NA	CASSTKKTLWDKAGQYF	TGTGCCAGCAGCACGAAAAAGACCCTCTGGGACAAGGCGGGACAGTACTTC
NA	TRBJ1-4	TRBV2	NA	CASSEGRGGEKLFF	TGTGCCAGCAGTGAAGGAAGGGGTGGAGAAAAACTGTTTTTT
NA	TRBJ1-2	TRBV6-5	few	CASSFGRGLINYGYTF	TGTGCCAGCAGTTTTGGCAGGGGCCTGATTAACTATGGCTACACCTTC
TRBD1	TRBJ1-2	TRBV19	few	CASSISDRLYGYTF	TGTGCCAGTAGTATCTCGGACAGGCTCTATGGCTACACCTTC
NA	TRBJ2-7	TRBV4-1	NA	CASSQEQGIRNEQYF	TGCGCCAGCAGCCAAGAGCAGGGGATCAGGAACGAGCAGTACTTC
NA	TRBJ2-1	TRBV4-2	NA	CASSHGAYNEQFF	TGTGCCAGCAGCCACGGGGCCTACAATGAGCAGTTCTTC
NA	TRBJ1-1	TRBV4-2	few	CASSQRGASTEAFF	TGTGCCAGCAGTCAGAGGGGGGCCAGTACTGAAGCTTTCTTT
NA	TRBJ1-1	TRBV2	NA	CASSNNWGTEAFF	TGTGCCAGCAGCAACAACTGGGGCACTGAAGCTTTCTTT
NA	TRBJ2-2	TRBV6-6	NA	CASRGASSTGELFF	TGTGCCAGCCGAGGGGCCTCCTCCACCGGGGAGCTGTTTTTT